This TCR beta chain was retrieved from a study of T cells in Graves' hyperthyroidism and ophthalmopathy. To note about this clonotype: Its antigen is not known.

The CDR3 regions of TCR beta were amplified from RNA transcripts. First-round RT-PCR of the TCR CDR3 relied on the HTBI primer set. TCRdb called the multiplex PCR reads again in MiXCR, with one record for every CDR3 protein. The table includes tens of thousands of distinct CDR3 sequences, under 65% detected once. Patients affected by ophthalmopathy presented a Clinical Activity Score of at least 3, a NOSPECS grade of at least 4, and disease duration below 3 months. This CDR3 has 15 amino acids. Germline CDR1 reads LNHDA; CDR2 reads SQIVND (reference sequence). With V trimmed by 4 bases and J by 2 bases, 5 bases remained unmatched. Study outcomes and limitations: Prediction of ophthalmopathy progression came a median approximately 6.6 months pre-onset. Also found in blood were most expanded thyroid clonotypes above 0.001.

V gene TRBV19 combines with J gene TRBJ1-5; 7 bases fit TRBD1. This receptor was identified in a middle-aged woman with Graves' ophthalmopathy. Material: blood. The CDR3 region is CASSTTGKGNQPQHF. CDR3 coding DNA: TGTGCCAGTAGTACGACAGGGAAGGGCAATCAGCCCCAGCATTTT.